This T cell receptor beta chain was profiled in a study of graft-versus-host responses after intestinal transplantation. Method: immunoSEQ multiplex PCR; TCRdb's copy keeps in-frame clones and lacks some. In the table there are 13,000 or so clones, around two fifths of which are singletons. Study-level results: Ileal or blood samples showed some GvH clones first, and such clones were also found in recipient marrow.

Germline V CDR1 and CDR2: MGHRA, YSYEKL. The CDR3 totals 16 residues. This clone was seen a handful of times. The input for sequencing was alloreactive CD4+ T cells from a mixed lymphocyte reaction culture, taken before intestinal transplant. Subset meaning: CFSE-low proliferating T cells sorted from approximately 6-day pre-transplant mixed lymphocyte reaction (GvH or HvG direction). The rearrangement joins TRBV4-1 to TRBJ2-5; 9 nucleotides line up with TRBD2. Gene TRBJ2-7 matches the end of the DNA better, so the J call may be wrong. The receptor's source is a human patient who received an intestinal transplant. The CDR3 region has the DNA TGCGCCAGCAGCCAGGACCCCGGGACTAGCACCTACGAGCAGTACTTC. It yields the protein CASSQDPGTSTYEQYF.